Presented here are 5 T cell receptor beta chains from one specimen sequenced in a study of blood T cells in healthy people across ages. Next came a second PCR, run for roughly 6 to 11 cycles, which used a sample-barcoded 5' primer along with a J-beta primer mix. Each CDR3 protein gets one entry after TCRdb re-called the 5' RACE reads with MiXCR. Of roughly 900,000 distinct CDR3 sequences in the sample, roughly 52% are singletons; the top ten hold under 15%. Specimen: blood. The receptors originated from a man younger than 45 in good health.

V usage is TRBV7-2 and J usage is TRBJ2-5; tentative D call: TRBD1 (6 bases). The CDR3 length is 13 residues. Germline loops: CDR1 SGHTA, CDR2 FQGNSA. Trimming removed 1 base from V and 11 bases from J, with 14 bases in between. CDR3 protein: CASSLGTDVKQYF. The CDR3 nucleotides are TGTGCCAGCAGCTTAGGGACAGACGTTAAGCAGTACTTC.

The V and J genes are TRBV6-1 and TRBJ1-5; D might be TRBD1 (5 bases). The CDR3 loop spans 17 amino acids. In germline, CDR1 is MNHNS, CDR2 SASEGT. V was trimmed by 1 base and J by 4 bases, leaving 17 bases between them. The CDR3 nucleotides are TGTGCCAGCAGTGAAGAAGGGACCAGTATCAGGAATCAGCCCCAGCATTTT. This sequence encodes CASSEEGTSIRNQPQHF.

The chain couples TRBV28 to TRBJ2-3; TRBD2 matches at 7 bases. Germline V gene lookup returns CDR1 MDHEN and CDR2 SYDVKM. The CDR3 covers 15 residues. J was trimmed by 4 bases and V by 5 bases; bases with no gene match: 9. CDR3 region: CASSPYRSGSDTQYF. In DNA form, the CDR3 reads TGTGCCAGCAGTCCCTACCGTAGCGGGTCAGATACGCAGTATTTT.

The gene calls are TRBV2 and TRBJ2-5; TRBD2 matches at 7 bases. The tail of the sequence fits TRBJ2-7 better, so the J call may be wrong. Germline V gene sequence: CDR1 SNHLY, CDR2 FYNNEI. The CDR3 contains 13 residues. The CDR3: CASSSGLEDEQYF. The CDR3 region has the DNA TGTGCCAGCAGTTCCGGACTAGAAGACGAGCAGTACTTC.

This clonotype was picked up a small number of times. The chain couples TRBV4-1 to TRBJ2-1; D is undetermined. Germline lookup yields CDR1 MGHRA and CDR2 YSYEKL. Trimming took off 0 bases at V and 2 bases at J, with 5 bases between the two ends. The CDR3 totals 14 residues. CDR3 region: CASSQDKAYNEQFF. In DNA, the CDR3 is TGCGCCAGCAGCCAAGATAAGGCCTACAATGAGCAGTTCTTC.